Listed below are T cell receptor beta chains from one sample, sequenced in a study of long-term antiretroviral therapy in people with HIV. The assay was immunoSEQ multiplex PCR, and TCRdb's table has in-frame clones only and misses some. The sample contains tens of thousands of clones, 75% to 85% of which appear only once. Sequenced here: unsorted PBMCs, sampled 0.3 years after starting antiretroviral therapy. Every receptor here comes from a man aged 35-49 years with HIV. The CDR3 runs from the conserved cysteine through the conserved F or W. The order of the fields is V gene, D gene, clone size, J gene, CDR3 protein, CDR3 DNA. A D gene is named only where the DNA matches it firmly. Where a row states a size, it is once, few, many or the class of an expanded clone; other rows omit it.

TRBV9	NA	NA	TRBJ1-3	CASSVGGDPRNTIYF	TGTGCCAGCAGCGTGGGGGGGGATCCTAGAAACACCATATATTTT
TRBV6-5	NA	few	TRBJ1-2	CASSSGLNYGYTF	TGTGCCAGCAGTTCGGGACTTAACTATGGCTACACCTTC
TRBV29-1	TRBD1	once	TRBJ2-4	CSGAQGADKNIQYF	TGCAGCGGGGCCCAGGGGGCGGACAAAAACATTCAGTACTTC
TRBV7-6	NA	NA	TRBJ1-6	CASSFSAGYSSHSPLHF	TGTGCCAGCAGCTTTTCCGCAGGGTACTCATCTCATTCACCCCTCCACTTT
TRBV11-2	NA	once	TRBJ1-6	CASSLGSGAQSPLHF	TGTGCCAGCAGCTTAGGGTCGGGGGCGCAATCACCCCTCCACTTT
TRBV2	TRBD1	NA	TRBJ2-2	CASSEVQGARGELFF	TGTGCCAGCAGTGAAGTACAGGGGGCGCGGGGGGAGCTGTTTTTT
TRBV21-1	NA	NA	TRBJ1-1	CASSKGALEEAFF	TGTGCCAGCAGCAAAGGTGCGCTGGAGGAAGCTTTCTTT
TRBV27	NA	NA	TRBJ2-2	CASSLDTGELFF	TGTGCCAGCAGTCTAGACACCGGGGAGCTGTTTTTT
TRBV19	NA	NA	TRBJ2-5	CASSRRAETQYF	TGTGCCAGTAGTCGGCGAGCAGAGACCCAGTACTTC
TRBV19	TRBD1	NA	TRBJ1-2	CASSPATGYGYTF	TGTGCCAGTAGTCCTGCGACAGGGTATGGCTACACCTTC
TRBV28	NA	NA	TRBJ2-5	CASSLGGQETQYF	TGTGCCAGCAGTTTGGGCGGACAAGAGACCCAGTACTTC
TRBV11-3	TRBD1	NA	TRBJ2-1	CASSLSGTDDKFF	TGTGCCAGCAGCTTATCCGGGACAGATGATAAGTTCTTC
TRBV11-2	NA	NA	TRBJ2-3	CASSFPLTDTQYF	TGTGCCAGCAGCTTCCCTTTGACAGATACGCAGTATTTT
TRBV15	TRBD1	NA	TRBJ2-7	CATSRPGQTSSYEQYF	TGTGCCACCAGCAGACCGGGACAGACGAGCTCCTACGAGCAGTACTTC
TRBV9	TRBD1	NA	TRBJ2-6	CASRQGADSGANVLTF	TGTGCCAGCAGACAGGGGGCGGACTCTGGGGCCAACGTCCTGACTTTC